This TCR beta chain was recovered during a study of technical replicates of blood from a handful of donors. The method was immunoSEQ multiplex PCR; TCRdb's version includes in-frame clones alone and lacks a portion of them. The sample gives 75,000 to 95,000 clones, just under 95% of which show up once; about 0.4% is in the top ten. This clone was recorded a few times. With 0 bases removed from V and 11 bases from J, the gap between germline ends came to 13 bases. The CDR3 runs to 13 residues. Germline V gene lookup returns CDR1 ENHRY and CDR2 SYGVKD. This clonotype was sampled from a human donor in good health. Sequences were obtained from T cells isolated from PBMCs. The chain has TRBV10-3 and TRBJ1-1, with D possibly TRBD1 on 5 matching bases. The CDR3 nucleotides read TGTGCCATCAGTGAGTCGGTAGGGGTTGAGGCTTTCTTT. Amino acid sequence: CAISESVGVEAFF.